The 10 T cell receptor delta chains in this list originate from one sample, sequenced in a study of γδ T cells in repeated Plasmodium falciparum infection. Vgamma9/Vdelta2+ and Vdelta2-negative gammadelta T cells were flow-sorted from PBMC for bulk sequencing. TCRdb re-processed the multiplex PCR reads via CATT. The repertoire consists of 85,000 to 95,000 delta-chain clones, with roughly 1.4% occurring once and the leading ten covering roughly 8.1%. The sequenced material came from gamma-delta T cells from blood. The receptors were gathered from a pool of human donors (malaria-infected and uninfected, not separated).

Concerning this clone: A far larger clone is one base from this, pointing to a likely read error. This sample includes further DNA sequences coding for the same CDR3. The rearrangement uses TRDV1 and TRDJ1; 11 positions agree with TRDD3. Matching the DNA to germline supplied the J gene, which TCRdb does not give. CDR3 size: 21 residues. Germline V gene data show CDR1 as TSWWSYY and CDR2 as QGS. Written as DNA, the CDR3 is TGTGCCCTTGGGGAAACCCCTCCCCTCTGGGGGATACAGGGGTACACCGATAAACTCATCTTT. It codes for CALGETPPLWGIQGYTDKLIF.

This clone was counted at least ten times. J is TRDJ1 and V is TRDV1; tentative D call: TRDD3 (6 bases). The J gene, not given by TCRdb, was assigned here from a germline match of the nucleotide sequence. Germline values: CDR1 TSWWSYY, CDR2 QGS. The CDR3 totals 15 residues. Between the trimmed V and J ends, which lost 3 bases and 2 bases, there was a span of 13 bases. The CDR3 nucleotides read TGTGCTCTTGGGGATCGATACTGGGATACCGATAAACTCATCTTT. Protein product: CALGDRYWDTDKLIF.

As concerns this clone: The protein that TCRdb holds for this DNA derives from a much larger clone and differs from the translated DNA at residue 9, which likely indicates a read error; the protein shown here is translated from the DNA. This sequence joins TRDV2 and TRDJ1; D is undetermined. Germline loops: CDR1 GEAIGNYY, CDR2 EKD. Trimming stripped 0 bases from V and 1 base from J, with 14 bases between. This CDR3 comprises 16 residues. DNA of the CDR3: TGTGCCTGTGACACCGAGGAAGAAGTGGGCACCGATAAACTCATCTTT. It specifies CACDTEEEVGTDKLIF.

At least ten counts were recorded for this clone. The protein recorded in TCRdb matches a much larger clone and deviates from this DNA's translation at residue 13, suggesting a read error; the protein here is obtained by translating the DNA. CDR3 protein: CACDPLTGGRPYADKLIF. In DNA form, the CDR3 reads TGTGCCTGTGATCCCCTTACTGGGGGACGACCGTACGCCGATAAACTCATCTTT. The chain carries TRDV2 and TRDJ1, with TRDD3 identical over 9 bases. Trimming cost V 4 bases and J 3 bases; bases outside gene matches: 17. In germline, CDR1 is GEAIGNYY, CDR2 EKD. The CDR3 has 18 amino acids.

The sample holds a few counts of this clone. The protein TCRdb gives is from a much larger clone and does not agree with this DNA's translation at residue 8, likely a read error; the protein shown here comes from the DNA. The V call is TRDV1, the J call TRDJ1, with D maybe TRDD3 (6 bases). The CDR3 is made up of 17 amino acids. Trimming shortened V by 8 bases and J by 0 bases, and 22 bases separated the two germline ends. CDR1 and CDR2 from the germline V gene are TSWWSYY and QGS. As DNA, the CDR3 is TGTGCTCTTAAGAAAGGTAGCCGGGGGAAGTACACCGATAAACTCATCTTT. Amino acids: CALKKGSRGKYTDKLIF.

As for this clone: A far larger clone is one nucleotide away, so this likely arose from a read error. Other DNA sequences from this sample encode an identical CDR3 as well. The chain combines TRDV1 with TRDJ1; 8 bases fit TRDD2. V dropped 0 bases and J dropped 0; count of bases not matched to a gene: 24. This CDR3 has 23 amino acids. Looked up from germline, CDR1 is TSWWSYY and CDR2 is QGS. The CDR3 sequence: CALGELKIFLLTPGIMYTDKLIF. The CDR3 bases are TGTGCTCTTGGGGAACTCAAAATCTTCCTACTGACCCCGGGGATTATGTACACCGATAAACTCATCTTT.

On this clone: With only one base between it and a far larger clone, this is likely a read error. Other DNA sequences in this specimen translate into the identical CDR3. The chain employs TRDV1 and TRDJ1; a weak D match, TRDD3 (6 bases). TCRdb leaves out the J gene; it was filled in here by matching the DNA to germline. CDR1 is TSWWSYY, CDR2 QGS, per germline. Between the trimmed V and J ends, which lost 6 bases and 0 bases, there was a span of 17 bases. This CDR3 is built from 16 residues. The CDR3 reads CALGSRGRKYTDKLIF. CDR3 DNA sequence: TGTGCTCTTGGATCCCGGGGGAGGAAGTACACCGATAAACTCATCTTT.

This clone showed up just a few times. The gene calls are TRDV1 and TRDJ1; D uncertain. Between the trimmed V and J ends, which lost 4 bases and 0 bases, there was a span of 15 bases. There are 16 residues in the CDR3. Germline V gene lookup returns CDR1 TSWWSYY and CDR2 QGS. CDR3 amino acids: CALGVKEWEHTDKLIF. CDR3 nucleotides: TGTGCTCTTGGGGTCAAGGAGTGGGAACACACCGATAAACTCATCTTT.

To note about this clone: This DNA translates differently at residue 20 from the TCRdb protein, which is that of a much larger clone; a read error is likely, and the protein shown is the DNA's own translation. CDR3 region: CALGELWVLRVPTGGSTDKPIF. The DNA of the CDR3 is TGTGCTCTTGGGGAACTATGGGTCCTACGTGTCCCTACTGGGGGATCCACCGATAAACCCATCTTT. No J gene call was made, and the V gene is TRDV1; TRDD3 reflects the table's D call only, with no check against the DNA. The CDR3 extends over 22 amino acids. Germline CDR1 is TSWWSYY and CDR2 is QGS.

This clone was seen more than once but under ten times. The likely explanation is a read error, given a far larger clone one base away. Other nucleotide sequences in the sample specify the same CDR3. The chain uses TRDV1 and TRDJ1; the D gene is possibly TRDD3 (5 bases). CDR1 and CDR2 (germline): TSWWSYY, QGS. This CDR3 contains 16 residues. Between the trimmed V and J ends, which lost 2 bases and 6 bases, there was a span of 19 bases. The CDR3 DNA sequence: TGTGCTCTTGGGGAAGATCTTTTTCTAGGGGAAAATAAACTCATCTTT. Protein: CALGEDLFLGENKLIF.